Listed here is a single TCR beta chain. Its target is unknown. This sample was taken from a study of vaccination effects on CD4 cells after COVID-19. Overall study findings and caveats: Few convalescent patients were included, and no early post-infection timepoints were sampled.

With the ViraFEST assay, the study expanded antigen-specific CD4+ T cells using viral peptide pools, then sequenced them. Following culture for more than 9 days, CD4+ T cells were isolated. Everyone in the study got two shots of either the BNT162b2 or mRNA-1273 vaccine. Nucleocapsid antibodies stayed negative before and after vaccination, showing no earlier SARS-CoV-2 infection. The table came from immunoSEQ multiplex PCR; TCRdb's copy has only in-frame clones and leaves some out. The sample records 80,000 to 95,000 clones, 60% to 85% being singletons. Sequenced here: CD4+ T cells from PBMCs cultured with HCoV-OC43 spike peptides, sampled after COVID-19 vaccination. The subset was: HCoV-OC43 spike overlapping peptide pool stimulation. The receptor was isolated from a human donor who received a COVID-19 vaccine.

The CDR3 coding sequence is TGTGCCAGCAGCCCAGACAGGGGTACGGTAGGGGAGCTGTTTTTT. Protein product: CASSPDRGTVGELFF. The chain links TRBV7-8 to TRBJ2-2; the match to TRBD1 covers 8 bases. The CDR3 is made up of 15 amino acids. Germline V gene lookup returns CDR1 SGHVS and CDR2 FQNEAQ. Trimming cost V 5 bases and J 8 bases; bases outside gene matches: 10.